Each of the 17 T cell receptor beta chains below was sequenced from the same sample in a study of T cells in women clearing cervical HPV infection. Here immunoSEQ multiplex PCR was the method, and the copy in TCRdb shows in-frame clones only, minus some. This sample's table reports approximately 39,000 clones. The sequencing sample was made of blood buffy coat. Receptor source: a woman between 18 and 75 years old with a cervical HPV16 infection that either progressed to CIN3+ or cleared (not recorded which).

About this clone itself: The read halts 3 residues ahead of the CDR3 end, with the missing end drawn from the germline J gene. This chain links TRBV7-3 with TRBJ1-1; 7 bases are a match to TRBD1. The CDR3 loop spans 15 amino acids. V was pared by 4 bases and J by 1 base, with 6 bases of the junction left unmatched. Per germline, CDR1 SGHTA and CDR2 FQGTGA. CDR3 amino acids: CASSSTGTENTEAFF. The sequenced CDR3 bases are TGTGCCAGCAGCTCCACCGGGACAGAGAACACTGAA.

As to this clone: The read terminates 3 residues before the CDR3 end, so the remaining end is supplied by the germline J gene. The chain carries TRBV18 and TRBJ2-1, with TRBD1 matching 10 bases. This CDR3 is built from 16 residues. Germline-derived CDR1 and CDR2 are KGHSH and LQKENI. Trimming cost V 5 bases and J 4 bases; bases outside gene matches: 8. The CDR3 loop reads CASSTGTGAWYNEQFF. The CDR3 bases that were read are TGTGCCAGCTCAACTGGGACAGGGGCATGGTACAATGAG.

Remarks on this clone: With the read ending 3 residues before the CDR3 end, the germline J gene is used to fill in that end. The V call is TRBV5-1, the J call TRBJ2-7, with 14 bases matching TRBD2. The CDR3 has 16 residues. V lost 0 bases, J lost 2 bases, and 1 base stayed unmatched. The germline V gene encodes CDR1 SGHRS and CDR2 YFSETQ. The sequenced part of the CDR3 DNA is TGCGCCAGCAGCTTGGGGGGACTAGCGGGGGCCTACGAG. Amino acids: CASSLGGLAGAYE. From start to end, the CDR3 is CASSLGGLAGAYEQYF.

On this clone: Sequencing ends 3 residues short of the CDR3 end; the germline J gene provides the rest. The V and J genes are TRBV7-2 and TRBJ1-5; no reliable D call. Trimming cost V 5 bases and J 0 bases, with 5 bases left between them. Looked up from germline, CDR1 is SGHTA and CDR2 is FQGNSA. The CDR3 length is 13 residues. The CDR3 bases that were read are TGTGCCAGCAGCCCCAATAGCAATCAGCCC. Its protein is CASSPNSNQP. The full CDR3 sequence reads CASSPNSNQPQHF.

Regarding this clone: From the germline J gene comes the end of the CDR3, since the read stops 3 residues before it. The chain uses TRBV20-1 and TRBJ2-1; 11 nucleotides agree with TRBD2. The CDR3 length is 14 residues. V shed 5 bases and J 5 bases; nucleotides not matched to a gene: 5. Germline V gene sequence: CDR1 DFQATT, CDR2 SNEGSKA (reference sequence). The CDR3 bases that were read are TGCAGTGCTCCCTCTAGCGGGGGGAACAATGAG. Its translation is CSAPSSGGNNE. The complete CDR3 sequence is CSAPSSGGNNEQFF.

On this clone: The read comes to an end 3 residues before the CDR3 does, leaving the germline J gene to fill in the end. The rearrangement joins TRBV6-2 or TRBV6-3 to TRBJ2-2, with D possibly being TRBD1 (8 bases). Germline V gives CDR1 MNHEY, CDR2 SVGEGT. The CDR3 runs 15 residues. The part of the CDR3 DNA that was read is TGTGCCAGCAGCCCCAGCGGGACAGGACATTCACCG. This sequence encodes CASSPSGTGHSP. The full CDR3 protein is CASSPSGTGHSPLFF.

Regarding this clone: The sequence runs out 3 residues before the end of the CDR3; the remainder is reconstructed from the germline J gene. The chain couples TRBV5-4 to TRBJ2-5; D call uncertain. CDR1 SGHNT and CDR2 YYREEE come from the germline V gene (reference sequence). V was clipped by 4 bases and J by 5 bases, with 6 bases between them. This CDR3 region has 11 residues. The CDR3 sequence: CASSVGETQYF. The CDR3 bases that were read are TGTGCCAGCAGCGTCGGGGAGACC. The full variable domain, completed using reference TRBV5-4 and TRBJ2-5, is ETGVTQSPTHLIKTRGQQVTLRCSSQSGHNTVSWYQQALGQGPQFIFQYYREEENGRGNFPPRFSGLQFPNYSSELNVNALELDDSALYLCASSVGETQYFGPGTRLLVL.

Details on this clone: The read stops 3 residues short of the end of the CDR3; the missing end is completed from the germline J gene. The chain has TRBV11-2 and TRBJ1-4; D perhaps matches TRBD1 (6 bases). There are 15 residues in the CDR3. Germline assignment: CDR1 SGHAT and CDR2 FQNNGV. Trimming removed 4 bases at V and 4 bases at J, with 13 bases between. The CDR3 sequence is CASSSPDRNNEKLFF. Partial CDR3 DNA: TGTGCCAGCAGCTCCCCGGACAGAAATAATGAAAAA.

The CDR3 DNA, read in part, is TGTGCCAGTAGTCAGTACCTTCGATGGCCG. Encoded protein: CASSQYLRWP. The whole CDR3 is CASSQYLRWPQYF. This chain connects TRBV19 to TRBJ2-3; unclear D gene. The read terminates 3 residues before the CDR3 end, so the remaining end is supplied by the germline J gene. CDR3 length equals 13 residues. Germline V gene sequence: CDR1 LNHDA, CDR2 SQIVND (reference sequence).

With respect to this clone: The read ends 3 residues early relative to the CDR3; the germline J gene fills the gap. The chain carries TRBV5-1 and TRBJ2-3, with 10 bases identical to TRBD1. CDR3 size: 16 residues. Trimming at V came to 4 bases and at J to 3 bases, leaving 8 bases not matched to a gene. Germline assignment: CDR1 SGHRS and CDR2 YFSETQ. This chain's CDR3 is CASSAQGQGVTDTQYF. The covered CDR3 bases are TGCGCCAGCAGCGCACAAGGACAGGGGGTAACAGATACG.

For this clone: The read gets to within 3 residues of the CDR3 end, and the germline J gene fills in the rest. The rearrangement joins TRBV7-8 to TRBJ1-5, with D possibly being TRBD1 (5 bases). This CDR3 region has 14 residues. Trimming shortened V by 5 bases and J by 9 bases, and 17 bases separated the two germline ends. Germline CDR1 and CDR2: SGHVS and FQNEAQ. CDR3 residues: CASSGRAPGVPQHF. The CDR3 DNA, read in part, is TGTGCCAGCAGCGGACGGGCCCCGGGGGTGCCC.

With regard to this clone: The read is 3 residues too short to cover the CDR3 end, so that end is filled in from the germline J gene. V is TRBV7-9 and J is TRBJ2-3; TRBD1 might be the D (5 bases). Germline-derived CDR1 and CDR2 are SEHNR and FQNEAQ (reference sequence). The CDR3 loop spans 15 amino acids. Partial CDR3 DNA: TGTGCCAGCAGCTTAAATGGGGCGGCTAAAGAGACG. As protein: CASSLNGAAKET. The complete CDR3 protein is CASSLNGAAKETQYF.

For this clone: The read finishes 3 residues shy of the CDR3 end, and the germline J gene is used to complete it. The chain links TRBV7-3 to TRBJ2-7; D uncertain. CDR3 length equals 12 residues. Per the germline V gene, CDR1 is SGHTA and CDR2 is FQGTGA. V lost 4 bases and J 4 bases, leaving 8 bases between the germline ends. Partial CDR3 DNA: TGTGCCAGCAGCTCCCCCTCGTACGAG. This translates into CASSSPSYE. The entire CDR3 reads CASSSPSYEQYF.

Concerning this clone: The read halts 3 residues ahead of the CDR3 end, with the missing end drawn from the germline J gene. The J gene is TRBJ2-7, the V gene TRBV27; D perhaps matches TRBD1 (5 bases). Germline lookup yields CDR1 MNHEY and CDR2 SMNVEV (reference sequence). Trimming removed 5 bases at V and 5 bases at J, with 13 bases between. CDR3 length: 13 amino acids. Incomplete CDR3 DNA: TGTGCCAGCAGTGGGCAGGGTGCCCACGAG. It yields the protein CASSGQGAHE. The complete CDR3 protein is CASSGQGAHEQYF.

Comment on this clone: Read sequence stops 3 residues before the CDR3 end, and the germline J gene provides the missing end. This chain links TRBV4-2 with TRBJ2-2; 13 bases line up with TRBD2. The CDR3 is 17 amino acids. Germline-derived CDR1 and CDR2 are LGHNA and YNFKEQ. Losses at the gene ends were 4 bases for V and 0 bases for J; bases not matched to a gene: 2. The CDR3 protein is CASSPGLAGANTGELFF. The covered CDR3 bases are TGTGCCAGCAGCCCAGGACTAGCGGGGGCGAACACCGGGGAG.

About this clone: The missing CDR3 end, 3 residues past where the read stops, is filled in from the germline J gene. The rearrangement uses TRBV29-1 and TRBJ1-1; 7 bases align to TRBD1. Germline V gene sequence: CDR1 SQVTM, CDR2 ANQGSEA. This CDR3 spans 13 amino acids. Trimming took 6 bases from V and 2 from J; bases not matched to a gene: 6. CDR3 loop: CSVGDSRNTEAFF. The CDR3 DNA, read in part, is TGCAGCGTGGGGGACAGCAGAAACACTGAA.

Turning to this clone: The read gets to within 3 residues of the CDR3 end, and the germline J gene fills in the rest. The chain recombines TRBV20-1 with TRBJ2-7; 9 positions agree with TRBD2. The germline gives CDR1 DFQATT, CDR2 SNEGSKA (reference sequence). This CDR3 spans 18 amino acids. V lost 0 bases and J lost 2; bases outside the gene matches: 14. The part of the CDR3 DNA that was read is TGCAGTGCTAGAGATCCGCAGAGAAGCGGGGGGCTCCCCTACGAG. Its translation is CSARDPQRSGGLPYE. The CDR3 reads in full as CSARDPQRSGGLPYEQYF.